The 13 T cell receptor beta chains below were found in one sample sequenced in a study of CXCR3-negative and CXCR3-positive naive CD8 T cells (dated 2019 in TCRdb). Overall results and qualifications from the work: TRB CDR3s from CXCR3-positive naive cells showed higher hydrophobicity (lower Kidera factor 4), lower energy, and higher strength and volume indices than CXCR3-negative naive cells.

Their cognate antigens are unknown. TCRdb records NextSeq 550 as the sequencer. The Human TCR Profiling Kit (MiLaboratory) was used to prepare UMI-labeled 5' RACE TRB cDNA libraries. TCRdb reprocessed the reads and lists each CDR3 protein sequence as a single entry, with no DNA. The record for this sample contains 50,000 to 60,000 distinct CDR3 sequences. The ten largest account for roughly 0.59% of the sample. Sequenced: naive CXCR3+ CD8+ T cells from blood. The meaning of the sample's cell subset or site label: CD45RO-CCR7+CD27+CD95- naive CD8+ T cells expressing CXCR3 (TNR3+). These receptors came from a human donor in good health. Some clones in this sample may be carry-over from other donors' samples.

The CDR3 loop is CASSRTGIEQYF. The rearrangement joins TRBV7-9 to TRBJ2-7; the TRBD1 assignment by TCRdb is unverifiable without DNA. There are 12 residues in the CDR3. CDR1 and CDR2 from the germline V gene are SEHNR and FQNEAQ (reference sequence).

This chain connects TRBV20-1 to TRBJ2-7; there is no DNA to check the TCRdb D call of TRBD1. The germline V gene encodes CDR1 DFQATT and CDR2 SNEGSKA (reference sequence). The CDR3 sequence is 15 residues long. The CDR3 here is CSARGGTVFAYEQYF.

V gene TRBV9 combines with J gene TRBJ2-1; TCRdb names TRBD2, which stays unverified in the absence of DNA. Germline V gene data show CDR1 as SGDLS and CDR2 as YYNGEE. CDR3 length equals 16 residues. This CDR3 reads CASSVEGTGGYNEQFF.

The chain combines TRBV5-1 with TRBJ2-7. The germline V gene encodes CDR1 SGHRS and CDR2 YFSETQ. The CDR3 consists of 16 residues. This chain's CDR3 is CASSLVYGLKAYEQYF.

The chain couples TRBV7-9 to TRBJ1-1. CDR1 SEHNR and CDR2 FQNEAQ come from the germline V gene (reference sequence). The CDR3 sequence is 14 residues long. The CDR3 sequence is CASSFGLGNTEAFF.

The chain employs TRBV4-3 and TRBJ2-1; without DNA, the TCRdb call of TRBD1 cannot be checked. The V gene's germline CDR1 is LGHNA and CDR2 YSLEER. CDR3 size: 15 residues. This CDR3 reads CASSQDRDNYNEQFF.

The CDR3 loop reads CASSQEIGGGSYEQYF. V is TRBV4-2 and J is TRBJ2-7. The CDR3 consists of 16 residues. The germline V gene has CDR1 LGHNA and CDR2 YNFKEQ.

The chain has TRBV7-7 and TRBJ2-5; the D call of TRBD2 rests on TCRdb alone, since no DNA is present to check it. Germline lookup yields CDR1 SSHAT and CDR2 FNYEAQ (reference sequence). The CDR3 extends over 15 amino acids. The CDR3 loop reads CASSWTSGEQETQYF.

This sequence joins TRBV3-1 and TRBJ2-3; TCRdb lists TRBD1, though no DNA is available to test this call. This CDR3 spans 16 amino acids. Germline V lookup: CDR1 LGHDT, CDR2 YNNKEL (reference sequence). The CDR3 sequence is CASSPTGFMSTDTQYF.

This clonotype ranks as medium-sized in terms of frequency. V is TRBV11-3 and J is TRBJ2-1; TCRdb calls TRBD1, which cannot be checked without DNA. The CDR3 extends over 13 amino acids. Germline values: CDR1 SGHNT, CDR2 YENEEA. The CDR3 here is CASSVGTGNEQFF.

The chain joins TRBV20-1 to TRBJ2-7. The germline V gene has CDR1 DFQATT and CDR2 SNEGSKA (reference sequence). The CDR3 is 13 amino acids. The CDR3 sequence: CSAIRLVGYEQYF.

The CDR3 protein is CSVEKEGTGGSYEQYF. The chain links TRBV29-1 to TRBJ2-7; TCRdb selects TRBD1, and the lack of DNA leaves this call unchecked. CDR1 is SQVTM, CDR2 ANQGSEA, per germline. The CDR3 is made up of 16 amino acids.

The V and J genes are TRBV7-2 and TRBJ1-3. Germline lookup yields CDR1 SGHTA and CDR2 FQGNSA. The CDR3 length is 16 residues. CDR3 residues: CASSSVLANSGNTIYF. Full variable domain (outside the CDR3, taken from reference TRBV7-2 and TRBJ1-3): GAGVSQSPSNKVTEKGKDVELRCDPISGHTALYWYRQSLGQGLEFLIYFQGNSAPDKSGLPSDRFSAERTGGSVSTLTIQRTQQEDSAVYLCASSSVLANSGNTIYFGEGSWLTVV.